This entry lists 30 T cell receptor beta chains sequenced from one sample in a study of blood T cell repertoires in COVID-19. This table comes from immunoSEQ multiplex PCR, and its TCRdb copy is limited to in-frame clones, with some not included. This sample has approximately 46,000 clones, with approximately 90% found just once. What was sequenced was peripheral blood. The receptors shown here come from a human donor in a cohort sampled during active COVID-19.

The chain joins TRBV4-2 to TRBJ2-3; TRBD1 aligns across 7 bases. Germline V gene lookup returns CDR1 LGHNA and CDR2 YNFKEQ. The CDR3 has 17 amino acids. Trimming removed 0 bases from V and 2 bases from J; junction bases left unmatched: 8. The CDR3, as DNA: TGTGCCAGCAGCCAAGAATCTAGGGGGCGAATCACAGATACGCAGTATTTT. Amino acid sequence: CASSQESRGRITDTQYF.

This clone was found many times. This chain links TRBV12-3 or TRBV12-4 with TRBJ1-5; D unclear. The CDR3 runs to 13 residues. The V end lost 4 bases, the J end lost 1 base, and 5 bases lay between the germline ends. This CDR3 is CASSYLSNQPQHF. CDR3 DNA: TGTGCCAGCAGTTATCTCAGCAATCAGCCCCAGCATTTT.

CDR3 region: CSASQQGWYEQYF. The DNA of the CDR3 is TGCAGTGCTAGTCAACAGGGGTGGTACGAGCAGTACTTC. This sequence joins TRBV20-1 and TRBJ2-7, with TRBD1 identical over 7 bases. Germline V gene data show CDR1 as DFQATT and CDR2 as SNEGSKA (reference sequence). V lost 3 bases and J lost 4; bases outside the gene matches: 6. This CDR3 region has 13 residues.

This chain uses TRBV6-4 with TRBJ1-6; D is perhaps TRBD1 (5 bases). CDR1 is MRHNA, CDR2 SNTAGT, per germline. The CDR3 runs to 17 residues. The V end was cut by 5 bases, the J end by 0 bases, with 14 bases between. Here the CDR3 reads CASSPGRGSSYNSPLHF. The CDR3 DNA follows: TGTGCCAGCAGTCCTGGGCGGGGGAGCTCCTATAATTCACCCCTCCACTTT.

The chain is built from TRBV19 and TRBJ1-5; the match to TRBD1 covers 8 bases. V lost 10 bases to trimming and J lost 6 bases; unmatched junction nucleotides: 5. Germline-derived CDR1 and CDR2 are LNHDA and SQIVND (reference sequence). The CDR3 loop spans 12 amino acids. CDR3 amino acids: CATRTGTQPQHF. The CDR3 bases are TGTGCCACTAGGACAGGGACTCAGCCCCAGCATTTT.

This clone appeared a single time. The chain has TRBV6-6 and TRBJ2-3, with TRBD2 identical over 14 bases. J lost 4 bases, V lost 6 bases, and 6 bases had no gene match. The CDR3 extends over 16 amino acids. Per the germline V gene, CDR1 is MNHNY and CDR2 is SVGAGI (reference sequence). CDR3 residues: CASRSGLAGGSDTQYF. In nucleotides, the CDR3 is TGTGCCAGCAGGTCAGGACTAGCGGGAGGCTCAGATACGCAGTATTTT.

This sequence joins TRBV12-3 or TRBV12-4 and TRBJ1-5; D is perhaps TRBD1 (5 bases). The CDR3 is made up of 13 amino acids. Trimming took 5 bases from V and 7 from J, leaving 12 bases between them. The CDR3 nucleotides are TGTGCCAGCAGTCCAGTGGGGGGACAGCCCCAGCATTTT. This translates into CASSPVGGQPQHF.

The V and J genes are TRBV19 and TRBJ1-1, with TRBD1 as a possible D gene (5 bases). Trimming took off 1 base at V and 1 base at J, with 10 bases between the two ends. The CDR3 consists of 15 residues. Germline V CDR1 and CDR2: LNHDA, SQIVND (reference sequence). The CDR3 loop is CASSIARQGNTEAFF. The DNA of the CDR3 is TGTGCCAGTAGTATAGCAAGGCAGGGGAACACTGAAGCTTTCTTT.

The chain carries TRBV5-4 and TRBJ1-5, with 9 bases fitting TRBD1. Germline V lookup: CDR1 SGHNT, CDR2 YYREEE (reference sequence). V dropped 5 bases and J dropped 3; count of bases not matched to a gene: 6. This CDR3 region has 15 residues. The CDR3 coding sequence is TGTGCCAGCAGTCAACAGGGGGCTATCAATCAGCCCCAGCATTTT. Translation gives CASSQQGAINQPQHF.

The V and J genes are TRBV10-3 and TRBJ2-5; D is ambiguous. The germline V gene has CDR1 ENHRY and CDR2 SYGVKD. The CDR3 totals 17 residues. Trimming stripped 0 bases from V and 1 base from J, with 15 bases between. For the CDR3, the DNA is TGTGCCATCAGTGAGTCGAAAGGTTACAGTTCCCAAGAGACCCAGTACTTC. Translating it yields CAISESKGYSSQETQYF.

V is TRBV5-4 and J is TRBJ1-1; 10 bases are shared with TRBD1. The CDR3 covers 15 residues. In germline, CDR1 is SGHNT, CDR2 YYREEE (reference sequence). Losses at the gene ends were 0 bases for V and 5 bases for J; bases not matched to a gene: 4. The CDR3 region is CASSLVRTGGTEAFF. Here the CDR3 DNA reads TGTGCCAGCAGCTTGGTAAGGACAGGGGGGACTGAAGCTTTCTTT.

The rearrangement links TRBV5-6 to TRBJ1-6; D is undetermined. The CDR3 extends over 13 amino acids. The V gene's germline CDR1 is SGHDT and CDR2 YYEEEE. Trimming took off 0 bases at V and 8 bases at J, with 6 bases between the two ends. In DNA form, the CDR3 reads TGTGCCAGCAGCTTGGACAGTTATTCACCCCTCCACTTT. This translates into CASSLDSYSPLHF.

The V call is TRBV5-1, the J call TRBJ2-7, with D possibly TRBD1 on 5 matching bases. This CDR3 spans 13 amino acids. Trimming shortened V by 0 bases and J by 4 bases, and 8 bases separated the two germline ends. Per germline, CDR1 SGHRS and CDR2 YFSETQ. This CDR3 reads CASSLESGYEQYF. The DNA for the CDR3 is TGCGCCAGCAGCTTGGAATCAGGGTACGAGCAGTACTTC.

The chain combines TRBV19 with TRBJ2-1, with 7 positions matching TRBD2. Per the germline V gene, CDR1 is LNHDA and CDR2 is SQIVND (reference sequence). V lost 0 bases to trimming and J lost 0 bases; unmatched junction nucleotides: 5. This CDR3 region has 17 residues. The CDR3 DNA is TGTGCCAGTAGTATAGATTATAGCGGGTACTCCTACAATGAGCAGTTCTTC. Its protein product is CASSIDYSGYSYNEQFF.

This clone has more than one count but fewer than ten. This rearrangement joins TRBV7-9 to TRBJ2-3, with D tentatively TRBD2 (7 bases). V was pared by 7 bases and J by 2 bases, with 16 bases between. The CDR3 consists of 15 residues. CDR1 is SEHNR, CDR2 FQNEAQ, per germline (reference sequence). The DNA for the CDR3 is TGTGCCAGCACCCCCCGGGGGGCTAACACAGATACGCAGTATTTT. It encodes CASTPRGANTDTQYF.

The chain is built from TRBV5-1 and TRBJ2-3; 7 positions agree with TRBD1. With 3 bases clipped from V and 2 bases from J, the junction kept 6 bases outside the gene matches. Germline V gene sequence: CDR1 SGHRS, CDR2 YFSETQ. There are 15 residues in the CDR3. The CDR3 region is CASSSLTGNTDTQYF. The CDR3 region has the DNA TGCGCCAGCAGCTCGCTGACAGGGAACACAGATACGCAGTATTTT.

This clone was counted once. The chain links TRBV19 to TRBJ2-5, with D possibly being TRBD1 (5 bases). The length of the CDR3 is 12 residues. CDR1 LNHDA and CDR2 SQIVND come from the germline V gene (reference sequence). Trimming cost V 8 bases and J 5 bases, with 12 bases left between them. The CDR3 protein is CASSGYYETQYF. DNA for the CDR3: TGTGCCAGTTCAGGGTATTACGAGACCCAGTACTTC.

The V and J genes are TRBV5-1 and TRBJ2-5; D not resolved. Germline V gene data show CDR1 as SGHRS and CDR2 as YFSETQ. This CDR3 has 18 amino acids. V gave up 0 bases and J gave up 4 bases, with 22 bases separating them. CDR3 region: CASSLAEPGPSWRETQYF. CDR3 DNA sequence: TGCGCCAGCAGCTTGGCGGAGCCGGGTCCCTCCTGGCGAGAGACCCAGTACTTC.

A word on this clone: The germline gene is not matched at one end of the junction; a read error may be the cause. This sequence joins TRBV5-1 and TRBJ2-7, with 11 bases identical to TRBD1. Germline V gene data show CDR1 as SGHRS and CDR2 as YFSETQ. CDR3 length: 14 residues. The chain's CDR3 is CARSRDRGGYEQYF. CDR3 coding DNA: TGCGCCCGCAGTCGGGACAGGGGGGGCTACGAGCAGTACTTC. Filled out from reference TRBV5-1 and TRBJ2-7, the complete variable domain reads KAGVTQTPRYLIKTRGQQVTLSCSPISGHRSVSWYQQTPGQGLQFLFEYFSETQRNKGNFPGRFSGRQFSNSRSEMNVSTLELGDSALYLCARSRDRGGYEQYFGPGTRLTVT.

The rearrangement links TRBV7-9 to TRBJ2-3; possibly TRBD2 for D (6 bases). The CDR3 has 13 residues. Germline loops: CDR1 SEHNR, CDR2 FQNEAQ (reference sequence). The V gene lost 5 bases and the J gene lost 9 bases, with 15 bases spanning the gap. The chain's CDR3 is CASSHGGAATQYF. CDR3 DNA: TGTGCCAGCAGCCACGGAGGGGCCGCCACGCAGTATTTT.

This clone was seen a handful of times. J is TRBJ2-7 and V is TRBV2; no clear D gene. This CDR3 comprises 15 residues. With 1 base removed from V and 0 bases from J, the gap between germline ends came to 10 bases. CDR1 is SNHLY and CDR2 is FYNNEI in the germline V gene. In DNA, the CDR3 is TGTGCCAGCAGTGAAGACATAGCTAGCTCCTACGAGCAGTACTTC. Translating it yields CASSEDIASSYEQYF.

The V and J genes are TRBV28 and TRBJ1-5, with 11 bases identical to TRBD1. This CDR3 spans 15 amino acids. Germline V gene data show CDR1 as MDHEN and CDR2 as SYDVKM. The J segment lost 4 bases and the V segment lost 5 bases, leaving 4 bases of the junction unmatched. CDR3 loop: CASSLGTGGNQPQHF. DNA for the CDR3: TGTGCCAGCAGTCTCGGGACAGGGGGGAATCAGCCCCAGCATTTT.

This chain connects TRBV6-5 to TRBJ1-1; no firm D call. CDR3 length: 14 residues. The germline gives CDR1 MNHEY, CDR2 SVGAGI. V was trimmed by 6 bases and J by 6 bases, leaving 17 bases between them. CDR3 DNA sequence: TGTGCCAGCAGCGCCTGGAGTAACTTGGCTGAAGCTTTCTTT. Translated, it gives CASSAWSNLAEAFF.

V is TRBV25-1 and J is TRBJ2-5; D gene unclear. The V gene lost 5 bases and the J gene lost 2 bases, with 3 bases spanning the gap. The germline V gene has CDR1 MGHDK and CDR2 SYGVNS. This CDR3 has 11 amino acids. The CDR3 loop reads CASSSQETQYF. The DNA of the CDR3 is TGTGCCAGCAGTTCGCAAGAGACCCAGTACTTC. Full variable domain (outside the CDR3, taken from reference TRBV25-1 and TRBJ2-5): EADIYQTPRYLVIGTGKKITLECSQTMGHDKMYWYQQDPGMELHLIHYSYGVNSTEKGDLSSESTVSRIRTEHFPLTLESARPSHTSQYLCASSSQETQYFGPGTRLLVL.

This chain links TRBV2 with TRBJ1-4; maybe TRBD1 (5 bases). There are 18 residues in the CDR3. The ends were cut back, 5 bases at V and 3 bases at J, with 22 bases in the middle. Germline V gives CDR1 SNHLY, CDR2 FYNNEI. The CDR3 coding sequence is TGTGCCAGCAGTTGGGACTCAAAATCCCGTGCGGCTAATGAAAAACTGTTTTTT. This translates into CASSWDSKSRAANEKLFF.

The V gene is TRBV19, the J gene TRBJ2-1, with 8 bases lining up with TRBD2. The CDR3 totals 16 residues. Trimming cost V 5 bases and J 4 bases; bases outside gene matches: 10. Germline CDR1 is LNHDA and CDR2 is SQIVND (reference sequence). CDR3 sequence: CASSAPGTSLYNEQFF. The CDR3 DNA follows: TGTGCCAGTAGTGCCCCCGGGACTAGTCTTTACAATGAGCAGTTCTTC. Complete variable domain (other parts from reference TRBV19 and TRBJ2-1): DGGITQSPKYLFRKEGQNVTLSCEQNLNHDAMYWYRQDPGQGLRLIYYSQIVNDFQKGDIAEGYSVSREKKESFPLTVTSAQKNPTAFYLCASSAPGTSLYNEQFFGPGTRLTVL.

This chain connects TRBV5-1 to TRBJ2-7, with D possibly matching TRBD2 (6 bases). CDR3 length: 13 amino acids. Trimming removed 2 bases from V and 7 bases from J, with 13 bases in between. The germline gives CDR1 SGHRS, CDR2 YFSETQ. The DNA for the CDR3 is TGCGCCAGCAGCTTACAGGAAGGGAGGGAGCAGTACTTC. It yields the protein CASSLQEGREQYF.

The chain uses TRBV9 and TRBJ2-2, with D possibly being TRBD2 (5 bases). From germline, CDR1 is SGDLS and CDR2 YYNGEE. There are 17 residues in the CDR3. V was cut by 5 bases and J by 0 bases, with 17 bases left in between. CDR3 in amino acids: CASRETWGASNTGELFF. CDR3 sequence (DNA): TGTGCCAGCAGGGAAACGTGGGGAGCTTCGAACACCGGGGAGCTGTTTTTT.

This rearrangement joins TRBV25-1 to TRBJ1-1; D uncertain. CDR1 MGHDK and CDR2 SYGVNS come from the germline V gene. This CDR3 is built from 14 residues. Trimming stripped 5 bases from V and 1 base from J, with 11 bases between. CDR3: CASSPPHRNTEAFF. CDR3 nucleotides: TGTGCCAGCAGTCCCCCTCACAGGAACACTGAAGCTTTCTTT.

This clone has only one observation. The rearrangement uses TRBV7-9 and TRBJ1-2; TRBD1 agrees at 11 bases. CDR1 is SEHNR and CDR2 is FQNEAQ in the germline V gene (reference sequence). There are 15 residues in the CDR3. V lost 5 bases, J lost 4 bases, and 6 bases stayed unmatched. The CDR3 DNA is TGTGCCAGCAGCCCCTTAGGGACAGGGGGCTATGGCTACACCTTC. Translation gives CASSPLGTGGYGYTF.